The rows below give T cell receptor beta chains drawn from one sample of a study of T-cell memory formation after mild COVID-19. TCRdb reanalysed the 5' RACE reads using MiXCR and keeps one entry per CDR3 protein. The sample records 250,000 to 400,000 distinct CDR3 sequences, 14% being singletons. Sequenced: PBMCs or a T cell subset sorted from them (not recorded which). These receptors all come from a man younger than 35 who had mild COVID-19 (a few samples of this study predate the infection). Cell type and time point are not known. Each CDR3 is given with its conserved first and last residue. The order of the fields is J gene, CDR3 length, V gene, CDR3 protein.

>TRBJ2-4|16|TRBV7-8
CASSHSGGIAKNIQYF
>TRBJ2-1|15|TRBV7-9
CASGIFRADNNEQFF
>TRBJ2-3|15|TRBV7-9
CASSPGLAAGDTQYF
>TRBJ2-1|14|TRBV9
CASSVGTGYHGWAF
>TRBJ2-2|14|TRBV4-2
CASSQASLGGELFF
>TRBJ1-1|12|TRBV15
CATSRDWDQAFF
>TRBJ1-3|13|TRBV10-3
CAIPWEAGNTIYF
>TRBJ1-6|15|TRBV4-2
CASSQEGYSLSPLHF
>TRBJ2-4|16|TRBV7-2
CASSLVARLAKNIQYF
>TRBJ1-1|14|TRBV7-3
CASSLAGANTEAFF
>TRBJ2-7|15|TRBV4-1
CASSHGAGFPYEQYF
>TRBJ2-1|15|TRBV6-5
CASSLDWSSYNEQFF
>TRBJ2-5|14|TRBV20-1
CSASSLFGPETQYF
>TRBJ1-5|12|TRBV28
CATHLSNQPQHF
>TRBJ2-7|16|TRBV4-3
CASSQEEGDPSYEQYF
>TRBJ2-2|11|TRBV7-8
CASGVLWELFF
>TRBJ1-1|13|TRBV30
CAWTRQAGSLAFF
>TRBJ2-4|15|TRBV4-2
CASSQARGAKNIQYF
>TRBJ1-1|15|TRBV4-1
CASSQAGLGTGEAFF
>TRBJ1-1|13|TRBV10-3
CAINPDRNSEAFF
>TRBJ2-7|13|TRBV10-1
CASSATLLLEQYF
>TRBJ2-3|15|TRBV6-2/TRBV6-3
CASSIIAPSTDTQYF
>TRBJ2-1|15|TRBV12-3/TRBV12-4
CASTLGRLHRNEQFF
>TRBJ1-4|17|TRBV9
CASSARTGETPNEKLFF
>TRBJ2-5|15|TRBV5-1
CASSLGTGQEETQYF
>TRBJ2-6|17|TRBV12-3/TRBV12-4
CASSPGDSASGANVLTF
>TRBJ2-7|15|TRBV10-3
CAISGPGTGTYEQYF
>TRBJ1-1|18|TRBV7-8
CASSLRGRLGRTFTEAFF
>TRBJ1-2|16|TRBV7-9
CASSPWTGPSFYGYTF
>TRBJ2-3|15|TRBV12-3/TRBV12-4
CASSSSQGAVDTQYF
>TRBJ1-6|16|TRBV7-9
CASSLRGDSQNSPLHF
>TRBJ1-5|16|TRBV7-8
CASSLDGAGSGQPQHF
>TRBJ2-1|16|TRBV4-1
CASSQNPGGIVDEQFF
>TRBJ2-5|14|TRBV5-1
CASSLVADQETQYF
>TRBJ1-6|15|TRBV7-2
CASSSSFAYNSPLHF
>TRBJ2-1|14|TRBV5-6
CASSGPAYYNEQFF
>TRBJ2-7|12|TRBV6-2/TRBV6-3
CASSPRGYEQYF
>TRBJ2-7|14|TRBV5-5
CASMAARGFYEQYF
>TRBJ2-3|16|TRBV5-1
CASSSRGTTTTDTQYF
>TRBJ2-1|16|TRBV24-1
CATRDRDSHPYNEQFF
>TRBJ2-4|15|TRBV7-2
CASSLGLQGENIQYF
>TRBJ2-3|16|TRBV7-8
CASSSQTSGGLDTQYF
>TRBJ2-6|14|TRBV20-1
CSARDPRGANVLTF
>TRBJ2-2|15|TRBV5-1
CASSLRQGGTGELFF
>TRBJ1-6|14|TRBV20-1
CSVLGGTVSSPLHF
>TRBJ2-7|11|TRBV30
CAWSAGNEQYF
>TRBJ1-1|13|TRBV6-2/TRBV6-3
CASSLLKYTEAFF
>TRBJ2-3|17|TRBV9
CASSTPLLGLVTDTQYF
>TRBJ2-7|17|TRBV5-1
CASSSQPPGQGAYEQYF
>TRBJ2-4|14|TRBV11-2
CASSLDRVKNIPYF
>TRBJ2-5|17|TRBV18
CASSPPALAGGQETQYF
>TRBJ2-1|13|TRBV28
CASSRQTGNEQFF
>TRBJ2-1|12|TRBV20-1
CSAGLTGTGVFF